The T cell receptor (beta chain) described here comes from a study of identical twins. Each CDR3 protein gets one entry after TCRdb re-called the 5' RACE reads with MiXCR. Among under 350,000 distinct CDR3 sequences listed, roughly 10% were seen once. Study-wide findings and caveats: Excess sharing by twins proved weaker in beta out-of-frame sequences. Without tracking the same donors, conclusions rested on cross-sectional statistical analysis. There was more out-of-frame TCR alpha sharing in monozygotic twins than models estimated.

Only healthy Caucasians were included as donors. Turning to this clonotype: The antigen remains undetermined.

The CDR3 spans 15 residues. Between the trimmed V and J ends, which lost 7 bases and 2 bases, there was a span of 16 bases. Germline V gene data show CDR1 as ENHRY and CDR2 as SYGVKD. The same data also contributed to another study, on yellow fever vaccine responses in identical twins.

The sequenced sample consisted of CD8+ T cells sorted from blood. The chain carries TRBV10-3 and TRBJ2-3; D is unclear. The receptor was isolated from a woman younger than 35 in good health. CDR3 residues: CAIKSQMGNTDTQYF. CDR3 sequence (DNA): TGTGCCATCAAGAGCCAGATGGGAAACACAGATACGCAGTATTTT.